The source of this T cell receptor (beta chain) is a study of beta chain features in type 1 diabetes. Reverse transcribing all isolated RNA meant expressed TCRB transcripts were sequenced. Sequencing used immunoSEQ multiplex PCR; TCRdb keeps in-frame clones, though not all of them. The repertoire holds 45,000 to 60,000 clones, with about 60% as singletons. Concerning this clone: The antigen is unknown.

V was pared by 5 bases and J by 4 bases, with 3 bases of the junction left unmatched. This CDR3 has 15 amino acids. Germline lookup yields CDR1 SGHTA and CDR2 FQGNSA. Points from the study as a whole: Shortening that was moderate but significant affected the TCRB CDR3s of Type 1 diabetes patients in all four CD4+ subsets.

The sample taken for sequencing was stem cell memory CD4+ T cells from blood. The source of this sequence is a woman aged 25-40 years with type 1 diabetes. The rearrangement uses TRBV7-2 and TRBJ2-1; 12 nucleotides line up with TRBD2. In DNA form, the CDR3 reads TGTGCCAGCAGCCCCGGACTAGCGGGATACAATGAGCAGTTCTTC. It encodes CASSPGLAGYNEQFF.